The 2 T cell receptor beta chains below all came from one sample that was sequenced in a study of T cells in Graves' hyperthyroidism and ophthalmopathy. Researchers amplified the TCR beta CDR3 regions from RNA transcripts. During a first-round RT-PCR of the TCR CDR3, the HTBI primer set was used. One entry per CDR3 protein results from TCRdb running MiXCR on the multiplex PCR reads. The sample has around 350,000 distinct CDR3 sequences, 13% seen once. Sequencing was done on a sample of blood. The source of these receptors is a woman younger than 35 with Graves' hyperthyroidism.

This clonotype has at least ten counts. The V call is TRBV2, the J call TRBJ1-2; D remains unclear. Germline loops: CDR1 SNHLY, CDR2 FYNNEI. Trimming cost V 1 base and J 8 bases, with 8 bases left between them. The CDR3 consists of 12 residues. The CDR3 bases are TGTGCCAGCAGTGAAGGTTCTTGGGGCTACACCTTC. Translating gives CASSEGSWGYTF.

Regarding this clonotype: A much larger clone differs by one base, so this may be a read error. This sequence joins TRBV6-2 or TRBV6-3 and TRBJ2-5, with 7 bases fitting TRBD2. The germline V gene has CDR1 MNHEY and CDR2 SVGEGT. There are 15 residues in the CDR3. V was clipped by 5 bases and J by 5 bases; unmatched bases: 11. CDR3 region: CASSVNSLSGETQYF. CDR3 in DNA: TGTGCCAGCAGTGTGAACAGTCTTAGCGGGGAGACCCAGTACTTC.